A single sample gave rise to the 26 T cell receptor beta chains below, sequenced in a study of post-analysis software for immune sequencing data. The TCR beta cDNA libraries contained unique molecular identifiers. In TCRdb, the PCR reads were re-called with MiXCR into one record per CDR3 protein. Altogether hundreds of thousands of distinct CDR3 sequences are present, 25% to 30% being singletons, with the ten largest covering 0.56%. Study-wide results and limits: TRBV segments more frequent in patients than in controls numbered five and included TRBV5-6, TRBV5-1 and TRBV20-1.

No antigen has been assigned to these receptors. The sample consisted of blood. Every receptor here comes from a girl aged 10 to 17 with multiple sclerosis.

This clonotype was recorded at least ten times. The chain combines TRBV6-5 with TRBJ2-5; TRBD1 is a possible D gene (5 bases). CDR3 length: 13 amino acids. V was shortened by 6 bases and J by 1 base, with 9 bases between the two germline ends. Germline CDR1 is MNHEY and CDR2 is SVGAGI. The CDR3 sequence: CASSQGIQETQYF. The CDR3 bases are TGTGCCAGCAGCCAGGGTATCCAAGAGACCCAGTACTTC.

The sample holds a few counts of this clonotype. The chain carries TRBV7-2 and TRBJ2-3, with no clear D. CDR3 length: 14 amino acids. Per the germline V gene, CDR1 is SGHTA and CDR2 is FQGNSA. V was cut by 0 bases and J by 3 bases, with 7 bases left in between. CDR3 nucleotides: TGTGCCAGCAGCTTAGCGCAACGGACAGATACGCAGTATTTT. It is translated as CASSLAQRTDTQYF.

This clonotype was seen a handful of times. The CDR3 bases are TGTGCCAGCAGTGTGACCAGACCAGGGACAGATACGCAGTATTTT. Protein: CASSVTRPGTDTQYF. The gene calls are TRBV2 and TRBJ2-3; the D gene is possibly TRBD1 (5 bases). V lost 4 bases and J 3 bases, leaving 14 bases between the germline ends. The germline gives CDR1 SNHLY, CDR2 FYNNEI. The CDR3 contains 15 residues.

V usage is TRBV7-2 and J usage is TRBJ2-7; D ambiguous. The CDR3 loop spans 13 amino acids. The germline V and J ends were trimmed by 4 bases and 2 bases, with 9 bases remaining between them. Looked up from germline, CDR1 is SGHTA and CDR2 is FQGNSA. Here the CDR3 reads CASSSSAAYEQYF. CDR3 sequence (DNA): TGTGCCAGCAGCTCATCGGCGGCCTACGAGCAGTACTTC.

This sequence joins TRBV4-1 and TRBJ2-1, with D unclear. CDR3 length equals 12 residues. V was trimmed by 4 bases and J by 9 bases, leaving 10 bases between them. Germline V CDR1 and CDR2: MGHRA, YSYEKL. The CDR3 nucleotides are TGCGCCAGCAGCCGGGGAACGGGTGAGCAGTTCTTC. Its translation is CASSRGTGEQFF.

Worth noting for this clonotype: An end of the junction does not agree with germline; a read error may underlie this. The chain couples TRBV5-4 to TRBJ2-3; no definite D call. This CDR3 has 12 residues. Germline CDR1 and CDR2: SGHNT and YYREEE (reference sequence). This CDR3 is CASSSIRDTQYF. CDR3 coding DNA: TGCGCCAGCAGCTCTATTCGGGATACGCAGTATTTT.

In its sample, this clonotype was seen a few times. This chain joins TRBV6-2 or TRBV6-3 and TRBJ2-7; D is unresolved. This CDR3 region has 13 residues. Trimming cost V 7 bases and J 6 bases, with 16 bases left between them. Germline-derived CDR1 and CDR2 are MNHEY and SVGEGT. This CDR3 is CASMMESPGEQYF. The CDR3 DNA sequence: TGTGCCAGCATGATGGAGAGCCCCGGCGAGCAGTACTTC.

The J gene is TRBJ1-1, the V gene TRBV11-2, with D unresolved. The CDR3 has 16 residues. Germline V gene lookup returns CDR1 SGHAT and CDR2 FQNNGV. The V end was cut by 5 bases, the J end by 3 bases, with 19 bases between. As DNA, the CDR3 is TGTGCCAGCAGCCGGACCGGAGAGTACTGGGACACTGAAGCTTTCTTT. This translates into CASSRTGEYWDTEAFF. The variable domain in full, with the rest retrieved from reference TRBV11-2 and TRBJ1-1, is EAGVAQSPRYKIIEKRQSVAFWCNPISGHATLYWYQQILGQGPKLLIQFQNNGVVDDSQLPKDRFSAERLKGVDSTLKIQPAKLEDSAVYLCASSRTGEYWDTEAFFGQGTRLTVV.

The table lists this clonotype with a few counts. J is TRBJ1-1 and V is TRBV5-1; D is unclear. Per germline, CDR1 SGHRS and CDR2 YFSETQ. This CDR3 has 15 amino acids. Trimming cost V 1 base and J 0 bases, with 10 bases left between them. In DNA form, the CDR3 reads TGCGCCAGCAGCTTGTGGGCGGAGGTGAACACTGAAGCTTTCTTT. Its translation: CASSLWAEVNTEAFF.

A few counts support this clonotype. V usage is TRBV28 and J usage is TRBJ1-2; TRBD1 is a possible D gene (6 bases). The CDR3 spans 16 residues. Germline CDR1 MDHEN, CDR2 SYDVKM. The V and J ends lost 6 bases and 4 bases respectively, with 21 bases between them. The CDR3 region is CASSTEGGRHRYGYTF. CDR3 sequence (DNA): TGTGCCAGCAGCACCGAGGGGGGCAGACACCGCTATGGCTACACCTTC.

On this clonotype itself: This may stem from a read error, because a much larger clone lies one nucleotide away. In nucleotides, the CDR3 is TGCAGCGTTGAACAAAATGAGCAGTACTTC. Its protein is CSVEQNEQYF. This sequence joins TRBV29-1 and TRBJ2-5, with no clear D. CDR3 length: 10 amino acids. V lost 2 bases, J lost 11 bases, and 9 bases lay in between. Per germline, CDR1 SQVTM and CDR2 ANQGSEA.

This clonotype was detected once. For the CDR3, the DNA is TGTGCCAGCAGTTTGAGTCAGGGGGGAACCGGGGAGCTGTTTTTT. This gives the protein CASSLSQGGTGELFF. The rearrangement links TRBV12-3 or TRBV12-4 to TRBJ2-2; tentative D call: TRBD1 (7 bases). The ends were cut back, 3 bases at V and 5 bases at J, with 13 bases in the middle. This CDR3 contains 15 residues.

The chain uses TRBV5-4 and TRBJ1-6; D possibly corresponds to TRBD1 (5 bases). The CDR3 runs 15 residues. The germline V gene encodes CDR1 SGHNT and CDR2 YYREEE (reference sequence). Trimming pared 0 bases from V and 7 bases from J, leaving 11 bases between. In nucleotides, the CDR3 is TGTGCCAGCAGCTTGGAAAGGGGTTACAATTCACCCCTCCACTTT. Amino acids: CASSLERGYNSPLHF.

This clonotype was counted a few times. The J gene is TRBJ2-5, the V gene TRBV20-1; D is perhaps TRBD2 (5 bases). This CDR3 has 14 amino acids. Germline CDR1 and CDR2: DFQATT and SNEGSKA (reference sequence). V was shortened by 6 bases and J by 5 bases, with 19 bases between the two germline ends. The CDR3 DNA is TGCAGTGCCCCGGACTCCAGAGGTGGGGAGACCCAGTACTTC. The encoded protein is CSAPDSRGGETQYF.

This clonotype was recorded a few times. CDR3 protein: CASSEDRSEAFF. DNA for the CDR3: TGTGCCAGCAGTGAAGACAGAAGCGAAGCTTTCTTT. The chain recombines TRBV2 with TRBJ1-1; no clear D gene. Germline V gives CDR1 SNHLY, CDR2 FYNNEI. The CDR3 spans 12 residues. V was cut by 1 base and J by 8 bases, with 8 bases left in between.

The chain is built from TRBV20-1 and TRBJ1-6, with 8 bases fitting TRBD1. CDR1 is DFQATT and CDR2 is SNEGSKA in the germline V gene (reference sequence). With V trimmed by 0 bases and J by 9 bases, 7 bases remained unmatched. This CDR3 is built from 15 residues. The CDR3 DNA follows: TGCAGTGCTAGAGAAGCAGGACAGGGAGTTTCACCCCTCCACTTT. Amino acid sequence: CSAREAGQGVSPLHF.

This clonotype was found a few times. The junction differs from germline at one of its ends, possibly a read error. The rearrangement uses TRBV7-2 and TRBJ2-6; D may correspond to TRBD1 or TRBD2 (5 bases each). The germline gives CDR1 SGHTA, CDR2 FQGNSA. The CDR3 has 16 residues. This CDR3 reads CASSLARASGANVRTF. The CDR3 nucleotides read TGTGCCAGCAGCTTAGCGCGGGCCTCTGGGGCCAACGTCCGGACTTTC.

The chain employs TRBV9 and TRBJ2-1, with D possibly TRBD2 on 5 matching bases. The V gene's germline CDR1 is SGDLS and CDR2 YYNGEE. V lost 4 bases, J lost 0 bases, and 17 bases lay in between. This CDR3 spans 17 amino acids. CDR3 protein: CASSPTLHGSSYNEQFF. The CDR3 DNA sequence: TGTGCCAGCAGCCCCACCCTACATGGGAGCTCCTACAATGAGCAGTTCTTC.

This sequence joins TRBV5-6 and TRBJ1-1; D uncertain. CDR3 length: 16 amino acids. The germline CDR1 and CDR2 sequences are SGHDT and YYEEEE. The germline V and J ends were trimmed by 3 bases and 1 base, with 16 bases remaining between them. In DNA, the CDR3 is TGTGCCAGCAGCTCCGTGGGTGCGACCACGAACACTGAAGCTTTCTTT. It yields the protein CASSSVGATTNTEAFF.

The gene calls are TRBV5-6 and TRBJ2-5, with D perhaps TRBD1 or TRBD2 (5 bases each). This CDR3 has 13 amino acids. CDR1 SGHDT and CDR2 YYEEEE come from the germline V gene. The V gene lost 4 bases and the J gene lost 9 bases, with 16 bases spanning the gap. The CDR3 nucleotides read TGTGCCAGCAGCCCTCAACGGCTGGGGGCCCAGTACTTC. Translated, it gives CASSPQRLGAQYF.

The chain employs TRBV11-2 and TRBJ2-1, with 10 bases lining up with TRBD2. The DNA end is a closer match to TRBJ2-7, so the J assignment may be wrong. CDR1 and CDR2 (germline): SGHAT, FQNNGV. The CDR3 is 17 residues long. The CDR3 DNA follows: TGTGCCAGCAGCTCAAACTCCGGGACTAGCGACCTCAATGAGCAGTACTTC. As protein: CASSSNSGTSDLNEQYF.

The chain is built from TRBV12-3 or TRBV12-4 and TRBJ2-3; 8 bases align to TRBD2. The V and J ends lost 6 bases and 5 bases, in that order; junction bases with no gene match: 4. CDR3 length: 13 residues. CDR3 amino acids: CASRRGAGDTQYF. The DNA of the CDR3 is TGTGCCAGCAGGCGGGGGGCGGGAGATACGCAGTATTTT.

There are a few counts of this clonotype. The chain joins TRBV4-1 to TRBJ1-5; 11 bases align to TRBD1. Germline CDR1 is MGHRA and CDR2 is YSYEKL. CDR3 size: 17 residues. V dropped 3 bases and J dropped 1; count of bases not matched to a gene: 5. CDR3 sequence reads: CASSQGTGGWSNQPQHF. The DNA of the CDR3 is TGCGCCAGCAGCCAGGGGACAGGGGGGTGGAGCAATCAGCCCCAGCATTTT.

Here the CDR3 DNA reads TGTGCCAGCAGTTTAAGTTCGGGGCGGGGGAAAAATGAGCAGTTCTTC. This encodes CASSLSSGRGKNEQFF. The V call is TRBV27, the J call TRBJ2-1, with 7 bases that match TRBD2. The germline gives CDR1 MNHEY, CDR2 SMNVEV (reference sequence). V lost 2 bases to trimming and J lost 7 bases; unmatched junction nucleotides: 11. The length of the CDR3 is 16 residues.

The V call is TRBV3-1, the J call TRBJ1-3; unclear D gene. Germline V CDR1 and CDR2: LGHDT, YNNKEL (reference sequence). CDR3 length equals 16 residues. V was pared by 3 bases and J by 4 bases, with 16 bases between. This CDR3 is CASSHQRGSSGNTIYF. The CDR3 coding sequence is TGTGCCAGCAGCCATCAGCGGGGTTCGTCAGGAAACACCATATATTTT.

J is TRBJ2-1 and V is TRBV15, with unresolved D. Trimming stripped 1 base from V and 8 bases from J, with 12 bases between. CDR1 and CDR2 (germline): LNHNV, YYDKDF (reference sequence). The CDR3 contains 14 residues. CDR3 sequence (DNA): TGTGCCACCAGCAGAGCCCCAGGCAGCCATGAGCAGTTCTTC. Protein: CATSRAPGSHEQFF.